This T cell receptor beta chain was recovered during a study of beta chain features in type 1 diabetes. Sequenced material consisted of expressed TCRB transcripts (all of the isolated RNA was reverse transcribed). Several million reads on average were seen across naive, central memory and regulatory T cell samples. Produced via immunoSEQ multiplex PCR; TCRdb's table is partial and in-frame only. The data contain around 600,000 clones, 9.5% to 15% of them singletons. There are a few counts of this clone. Its antigen is unidentified. The CDR3 runs to 15 residues. The germline V gene encodes CDR1 MDHEN and CDR2 SYDVKM. With V trimmed by 5 bases and J by 8 bases, 14 bases remained unmatched. Overall study findings and caveats: All four CD4+ subsets of Type 1 diabetes patients contained TCRB CDR3s that were moderately but significantly shorter.

The chain employs TRBV28 and TRBJ1-2; TRBD1 aligns across 7 bases. Sequencing was done on a sample of naive CD4+ T cells from blood. This receptor was identified in a man aged 30 to 45 with type 1 diabetes. CDR3 in amino acids: CASSGGDRDSGGYTF. The CDR3 DNA reads TGTGCCAGCAGTGGGGGTGACAGGGATTCGGGCGGCTACACCTTC.